This T cell receptor (beta chain) was captured in a study of lymphopenia after photon versus proton radiotherapy (dated by TCRdb to about 2019). Looking at the study overall: The study compared the immunological effects of photon versus proton radiation therapy in patients with gastrointestinal tumors who developed high-grade lymphopenia. The cohort included 20 patients with gastrointestinal tumors who developed lymphopenia after receiving either photon or proton therapy. The goal of the study was to describe how the two radiation modalities differ in their effects on the immune system.

Including cysteine and phenylalanine, the CDR3 has 16 amino acids. The entry retains the CDR3 DNA only, 48 bases that are in frame from base 1. V is pared back by 1 base and J by 0 bases, with 7 bases lying between the germline termini. CDR1 and CDR2 are read off the germline V gene as SNHLY and FYNNEI. About this clone: It lacks a known antigen. No per-base quality is available; no much larger clone lies one base away.

Here is what the overall study found, with its caveats: Proton-treated patients stayed relatively stable during treatment, while photon-treated patients lost naive T cells and TCR diversity and gained effector/memory populations. The survival association was examined only in patients who died, and the authors described better survival with proton therapy as a possibility, not as a demonstrated result. Among patients across the cohort who died, overall survival time showed an inverse correlation with a larger post-nadir drop in TCR diversity. After the lymphocyte count nadir, repertoires from photon-treated patients showed oligoclonal expansion, particularly of CD8+ Temra cells, and this expansion drove the decline in diversity.

Libraries were constructed by the immunoSEQ multiplex PCR assay. Deep sequencing of rearranged TCR beta loci, alongside multiparametric flow cytometry, was used to profile T cell repertoires. In its TCRdb copy, this immuneACCESS table keeps in-frame sequences only and misses some clones. Where compared with another copy, unresolved V genes explain less than half of these, and the others have no known cause. The sample table lists 7,000 to 9,500 clones, about 85% of them with a count of one. The ten biggest clones cover about 3.4% of the sample. The source was peripheral blood, collected from a patient treated with photon-based radiotherapy. This clonotype originated in a woman aged 70-85 years with pancreatic cancer. The V gene is TRBV2 and the J gene is TRBJ2-6; no D gene is confidently identified. DNA sequence: TGTGCCAGCAGTGAAGAAAGGAGCTCTGGGGCCAACGTCCTGACTTTC. The encoded protein is CASSEERSSGANVLTF.